This T cell receptor (beta chain) was found in a study of control samples from healthy donors and cancer patients. The CDR3 is 12 amino acids. Trimming left V 5 bases short and J 1 base short, with 5 bases between. Method: immunoSEQ multiplex PCR; TCRdb's copy keeps in-frame clones and lacks some. The data hold 130,000 to 150,000 clones, with approximately 91% observed a single time. The chain carries TRBV12-3 or TRBV12-4 and TRBJ1-1; D unresolved. The sample consisted of blood. The clonotype originates from a man aged 25-45 years in good health. The CDR3 region has the DNA TGTGCCAGCAGTCCCGAGAACACTGAAGCTTTCTTT. Its translation is CASSPENTEAFF.